This TCR beta chain was found in a study of blood T cell repertoires in COVID-19. Study context: T cells, B-cell-depleted T cells, or PBMCs provided the cDNA or gDNA that served as material.

Authors' data handling: How many nucleated cells were present was estimated from reference gene primer amplification. Only in-frame clones appear in the TCRdb table, and some are missing; sequencing was by immunoSEQ multiplex PCR. V and J calls and clone size are given by that table; D and trimming were obtained from the DNA. The sample holds 200,000 to 300,000 clones, more than 65% seen once. Sequenced sample: peripheral blood. This clonotype was sampled from a man in his forties who had recovered from COVID-19.

Here the CDR3 reads CASSRDYSNQPQHF. CDR3 in DNA: TGTGCCAGCAGCCGGGACTATAGCAATCAGCCCCAGCATTTT. The chain has TRBV3-1 (or the pseudogene TRBV3-2) and TRBJ1-5; D may be TRBD1 (5 bases). Germline CDR1 and CDR2: LGHDT and YNNKEL (reference sequence). The CDR3 runs 14 residues. Trimming took 4 bases from V and 0 from J, leaving 7 bases between them.